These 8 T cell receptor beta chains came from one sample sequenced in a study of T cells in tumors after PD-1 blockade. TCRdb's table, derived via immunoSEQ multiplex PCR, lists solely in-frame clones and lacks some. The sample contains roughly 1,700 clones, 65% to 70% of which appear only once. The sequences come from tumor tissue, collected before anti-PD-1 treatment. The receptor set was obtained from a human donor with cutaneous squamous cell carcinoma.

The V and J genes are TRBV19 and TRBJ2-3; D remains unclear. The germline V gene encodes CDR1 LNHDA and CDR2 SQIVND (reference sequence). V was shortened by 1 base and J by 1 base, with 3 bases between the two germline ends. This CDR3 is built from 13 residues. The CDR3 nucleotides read TGTGCCAGTAGTATAGGAGGCACAGATACGCAGTATTTT. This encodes CASSIGGTDTQYF. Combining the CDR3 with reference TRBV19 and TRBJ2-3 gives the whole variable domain DGGITQSPKYLFRKEGQNVTLSCEQNLNHDAMYWYRQDPGQGLRLIYYSQIVNDFQKGDIAEGYSVSREKKESFPLTVTSAQKNPTAFYLCASSIGGTDTQYFGPGTRLTVL.

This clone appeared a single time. The CDR3 DNA reads as TGTGCCATCAGTGAGAGGCCTGGGGACACCGGGGAGCTGTTTTTT. Translating gives CAISERPGDTGELFF. The chain carries TRBV10-3 and TRBJ2-2; D uncertain. The CDR3 runs 15 residues. The V gene's germline CDR1 is ENHRY and CDR2 SYGVKD. V was cut by 2 bases and J by 3 bases, with 10 bases left in between.

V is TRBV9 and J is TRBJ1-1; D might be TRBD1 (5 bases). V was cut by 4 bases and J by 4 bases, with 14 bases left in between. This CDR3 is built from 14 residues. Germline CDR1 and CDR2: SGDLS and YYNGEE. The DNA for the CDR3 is TGTGCCAGCAGCTCGGCGGGGGGGACCACTGAAGCTTTCTTT. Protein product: CASSSAGGTTEAFF.

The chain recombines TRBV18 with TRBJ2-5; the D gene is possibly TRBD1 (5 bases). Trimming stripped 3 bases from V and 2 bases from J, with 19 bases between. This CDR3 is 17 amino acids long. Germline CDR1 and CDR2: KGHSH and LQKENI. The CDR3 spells CASSPWGTTVRQETQYF. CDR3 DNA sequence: TGTGCCAGCTCACCTTGGGGCACGACGGTACGTCAAGAGACCCAGTACTTC.

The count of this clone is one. The CDR3 DNA follows: TGTGCCAGCAGCTTAAATAGTGGAGATACGCAGTATTTT. Protein sequence: CASSLNSGDTQYF. V usage is TRBV7-3 and J usage is TRBJ2-3; D is uncertain. CDR3 size: 13 residues. Germline V gene sequence: CDR1 SGHTA, CDR2 FQGTGA. Between the trimmed V and J ends, which lost 1 base and 5 bases, there was a span of 7 bases.

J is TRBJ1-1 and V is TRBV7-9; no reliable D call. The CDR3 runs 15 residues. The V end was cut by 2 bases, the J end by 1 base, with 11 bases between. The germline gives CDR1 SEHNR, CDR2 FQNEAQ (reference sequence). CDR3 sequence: CASSLSSLQNTEAFF. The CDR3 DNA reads TGTGCCAGCAGCTTATCCTCACTGCAGAACACTGAAGCTTTCTTT.

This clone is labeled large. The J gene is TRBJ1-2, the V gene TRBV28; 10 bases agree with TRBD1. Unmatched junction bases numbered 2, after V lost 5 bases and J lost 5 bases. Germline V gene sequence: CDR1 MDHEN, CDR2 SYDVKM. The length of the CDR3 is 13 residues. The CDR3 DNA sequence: TGTGCCAGCAGTGGACAGGGGGAGTATGGCTACACCTTC. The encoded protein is CASSGQGEYGYTF.

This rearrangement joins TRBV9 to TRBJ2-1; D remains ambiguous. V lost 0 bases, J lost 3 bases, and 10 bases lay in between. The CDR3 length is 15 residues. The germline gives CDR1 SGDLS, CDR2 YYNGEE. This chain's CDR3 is CASSVEGQLYNEQFF. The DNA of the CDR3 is TGTGCCAGCAGCGTAGAGGGCCAACTCTACAATGAGCAGTTCTTC. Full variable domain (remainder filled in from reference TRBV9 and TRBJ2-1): DSGVTQTPKHLITATGQRVTLRCSPRSGDLSVYWYQQSLDQGLQFLIQYYNGEERAKGNILERFSAQQFPDLHSELNLSSLELGDSALYFCASSVEGQLYNEQFFGPGTRLTVL.